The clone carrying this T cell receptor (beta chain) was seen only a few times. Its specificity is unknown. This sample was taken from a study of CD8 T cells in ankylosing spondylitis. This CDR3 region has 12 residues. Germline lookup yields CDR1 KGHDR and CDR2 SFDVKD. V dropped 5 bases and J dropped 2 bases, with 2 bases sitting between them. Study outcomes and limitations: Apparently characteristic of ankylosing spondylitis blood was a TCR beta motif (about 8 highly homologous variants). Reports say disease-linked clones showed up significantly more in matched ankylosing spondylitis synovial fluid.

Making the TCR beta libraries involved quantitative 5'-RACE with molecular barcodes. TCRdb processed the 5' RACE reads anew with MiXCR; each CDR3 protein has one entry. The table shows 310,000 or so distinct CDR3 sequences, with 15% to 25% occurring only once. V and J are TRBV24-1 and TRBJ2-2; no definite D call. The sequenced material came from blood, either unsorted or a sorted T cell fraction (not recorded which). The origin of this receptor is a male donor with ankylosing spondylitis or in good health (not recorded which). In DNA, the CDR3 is TGTGCCACCAGTGCTAACACCGGGGAGCTGTTTTTT. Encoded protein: CATSANTGELFF.